This TCR beta chain originates from a study of CD4 T cells in relation to SARS-CoV-2 and coronaviruses. In the study overall: The restricting HLA molecule for shared crossreactive spike epitopes was mapped.

The CDR3 length is 17 residues. The germline gives CDR1 KGHSH, CDR2 LQKENI. With 0 bases removed from V and 1 base from J, the gap between germline ends came to 14 bases. On this clone: Antigen unknown.

Some clones are missing from TCRdb's copy, which holds only in-frame ones; the method was immunoSEQ multiplex PCR. The sample lists about 64,000 clones, about 94% occurring once. Study-level results: In around 60% of donors, memory CD4+ clonotypes crossrecognized SARS-CoV-2 and at least one common cold coronavirus spike.

CD4+ T cells from unexposed donors were obtained before the COVID-19 pandemic (2011-2018). The V and J genes are TRBV18 and TRBJ2-3; TRBD1 is a possible D gene (6 bases). The receptor was derived from a human donor in good health. Material: naive CD4+ T cells from PBMCs. Specified subset: naive CD4+ T cells isolated by negative enrichment. Here the CDR3 reads CASSPPRWGRRTDTQYF. The CDR3 nucleotides read TGTGCCAGCTCACCACCACGTTGGGGGCGGCGCACAGATACGCAGTATTTT.